This TCR beta chain was obtained from a study of cytomegalovirus exposure and HLA in healthy donors. Points from the study as a whole: The study listed under 200 cytomegalovirus-associated TCR beta chains. Exclusion applied to some V segments, including TRBV6-2 and TRBV6-3, as they were indistinguishable. A later analysis, which compared TCR beta chains of equal frequency, found the HLA-associated ones more clonally expanded.

This CDR3 comprises 14 residues. Trimming took 5 bases from V and 6 from J; bases not matched to a gene: 7. Germline CDR1 MNHEY, CDR2 SMNVEV (reference sequence). 60 Vbeta and 13 Jbeta primers were used in PCR. The data were produced by immunoSEQ multiplex PCR, yet TCRdb's version contains in-frame clones alone and is incomplete. The table has 80,000 or so clones, about 64% seen once; the top ten hold 5% to 6%. Comments on this clone: The antigen remains unidentified.

The clonotype originates from a man aged 25-40 years in good health and CMV-seropositive. The sample consisted of PBMCs. The chain uses TRBV27 and TRBJ1-2, with 9 bases fitting TRBD1. This chain's CDR3 is CASSPYRGRDGYTF. The DNA of the CDR3 is TGTGCCAGCAGTCCCTACAGGGGGCGCGATGGCTACACCTTC.